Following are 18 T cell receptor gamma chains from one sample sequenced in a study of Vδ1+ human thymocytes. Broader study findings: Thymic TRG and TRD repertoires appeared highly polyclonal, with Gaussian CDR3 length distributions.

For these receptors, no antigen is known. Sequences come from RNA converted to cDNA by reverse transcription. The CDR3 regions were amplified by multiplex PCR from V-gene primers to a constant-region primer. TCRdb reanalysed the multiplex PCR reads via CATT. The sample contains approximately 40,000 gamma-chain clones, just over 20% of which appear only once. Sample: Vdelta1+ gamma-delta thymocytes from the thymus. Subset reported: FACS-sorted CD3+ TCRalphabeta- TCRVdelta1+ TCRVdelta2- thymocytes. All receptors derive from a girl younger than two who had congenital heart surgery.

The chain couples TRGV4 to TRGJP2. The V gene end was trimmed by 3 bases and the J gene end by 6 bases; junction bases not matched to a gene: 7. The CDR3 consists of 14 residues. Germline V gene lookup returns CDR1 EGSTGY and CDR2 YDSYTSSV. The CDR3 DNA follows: TGTGCCACCTGGGATACAGGGGGTGATTGGATCAAGACGTTT. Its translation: CATWDTGGDWIKTF.

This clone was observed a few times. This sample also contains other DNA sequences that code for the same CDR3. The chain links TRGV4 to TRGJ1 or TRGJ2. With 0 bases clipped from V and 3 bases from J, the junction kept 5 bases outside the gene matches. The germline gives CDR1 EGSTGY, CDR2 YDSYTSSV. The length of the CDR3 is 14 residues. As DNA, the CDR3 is TGTGCCACCTGGGATGGGCCCAGTTATTATAAGAAACTCTTT. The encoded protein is CATWDGPSYYKKLF.

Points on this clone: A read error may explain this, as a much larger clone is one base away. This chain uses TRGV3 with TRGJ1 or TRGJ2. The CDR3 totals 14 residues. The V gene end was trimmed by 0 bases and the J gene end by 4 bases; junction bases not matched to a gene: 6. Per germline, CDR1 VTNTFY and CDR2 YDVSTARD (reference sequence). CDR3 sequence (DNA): TGTGCCACCTGGGACAGGCCGGAGTATTATAAGAAACTCTTT. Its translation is CATWDRPEYYKKLF.

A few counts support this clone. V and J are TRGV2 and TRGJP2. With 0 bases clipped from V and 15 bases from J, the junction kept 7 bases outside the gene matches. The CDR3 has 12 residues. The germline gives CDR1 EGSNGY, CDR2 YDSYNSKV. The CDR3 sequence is CATWDGLDVKTF. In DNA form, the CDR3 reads TGTGCCACCTGGGACGGGTTGGATGTCAAGACGTTT.

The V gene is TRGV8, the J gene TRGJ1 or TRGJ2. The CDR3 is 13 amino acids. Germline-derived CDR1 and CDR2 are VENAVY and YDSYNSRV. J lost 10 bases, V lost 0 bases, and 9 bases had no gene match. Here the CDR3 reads CATWDRSVDKKLF. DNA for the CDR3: TGTGCCACCTGGGATAGGTCTGTGGACAAGAAACTCTTT.

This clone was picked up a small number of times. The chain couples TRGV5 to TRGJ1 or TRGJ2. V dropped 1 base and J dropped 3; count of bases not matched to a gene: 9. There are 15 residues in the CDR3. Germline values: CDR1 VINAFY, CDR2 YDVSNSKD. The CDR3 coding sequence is TGTGCCACCTGGGACAGTGATGACTTTTATTATAAGAAACTCTTT. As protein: CATWDSDDFYYKKLF.

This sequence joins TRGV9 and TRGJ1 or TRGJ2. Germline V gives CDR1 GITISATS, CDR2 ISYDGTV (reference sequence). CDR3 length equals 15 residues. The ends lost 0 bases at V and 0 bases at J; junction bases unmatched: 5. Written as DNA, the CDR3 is TGTGCCTTGTGGGAGGTGCAGGTGAATTATTATAAGAAACTCTTT. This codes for CALWEVQVNYYKKLF.

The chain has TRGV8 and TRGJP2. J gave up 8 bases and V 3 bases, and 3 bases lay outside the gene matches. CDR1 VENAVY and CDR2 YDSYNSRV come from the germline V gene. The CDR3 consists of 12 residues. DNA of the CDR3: TGTGCCACCTGGGATCTAGATTGGATCAAGACGTTT. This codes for CATWDLDWIKTF.

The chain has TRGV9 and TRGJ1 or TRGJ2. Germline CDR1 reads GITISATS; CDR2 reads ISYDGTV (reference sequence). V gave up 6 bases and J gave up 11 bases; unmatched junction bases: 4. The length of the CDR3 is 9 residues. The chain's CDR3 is CALWLEKLF. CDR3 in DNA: TGTGCCTTGTGGCTAGAGAAACTCTTT.

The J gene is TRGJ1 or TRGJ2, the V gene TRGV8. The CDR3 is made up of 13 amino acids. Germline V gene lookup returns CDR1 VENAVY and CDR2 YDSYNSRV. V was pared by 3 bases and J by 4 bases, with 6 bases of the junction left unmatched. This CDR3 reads CATWDYRYYKKLF. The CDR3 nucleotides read TGTGCCACCTGGGATTATCGGTATTATAAGAAACTCTTT.

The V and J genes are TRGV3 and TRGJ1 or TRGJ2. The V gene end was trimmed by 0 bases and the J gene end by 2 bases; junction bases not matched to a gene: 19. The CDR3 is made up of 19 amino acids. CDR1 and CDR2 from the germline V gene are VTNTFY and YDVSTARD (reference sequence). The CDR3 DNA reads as TGTGCCACCTGGGACAGGACCAAACGTTCCCCCAAGGATTATTATAAGAAACTCTTT. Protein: CATWDRTKRSPKDYYKKLF.

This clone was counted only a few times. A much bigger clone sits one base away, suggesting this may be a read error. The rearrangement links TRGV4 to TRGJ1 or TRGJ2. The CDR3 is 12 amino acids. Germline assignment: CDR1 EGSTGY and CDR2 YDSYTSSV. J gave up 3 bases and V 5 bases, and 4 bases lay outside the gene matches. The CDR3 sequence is CATWAFYYKKLF. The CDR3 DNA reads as TGTGCCACCTGGGCCTTTTATTATAAGAAACTCTTT.

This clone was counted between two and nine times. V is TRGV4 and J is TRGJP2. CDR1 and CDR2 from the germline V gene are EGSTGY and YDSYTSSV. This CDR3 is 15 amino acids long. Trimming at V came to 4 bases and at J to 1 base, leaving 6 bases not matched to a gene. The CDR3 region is CATWEKLSSDWIKTF. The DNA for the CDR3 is TGTGCCACCTGGGAAAAGCTTAGTAGTGATTGGATCAAGACGTTT.

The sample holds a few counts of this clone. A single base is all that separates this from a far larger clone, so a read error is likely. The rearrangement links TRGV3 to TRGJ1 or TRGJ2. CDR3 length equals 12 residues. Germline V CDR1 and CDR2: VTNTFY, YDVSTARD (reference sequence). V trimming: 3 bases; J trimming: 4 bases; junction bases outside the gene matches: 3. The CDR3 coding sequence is TGTGCCACCTGGGACTGGTATTATAAGAAACTCTTT. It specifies CATWDWYYKKLF.

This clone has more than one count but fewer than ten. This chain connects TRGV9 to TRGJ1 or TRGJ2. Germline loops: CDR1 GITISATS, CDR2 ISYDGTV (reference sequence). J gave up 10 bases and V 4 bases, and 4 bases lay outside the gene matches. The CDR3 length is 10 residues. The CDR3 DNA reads TGTGCCTTGTGGGATCGGAAGAAACTCTTT. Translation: CALWDRKKLF.

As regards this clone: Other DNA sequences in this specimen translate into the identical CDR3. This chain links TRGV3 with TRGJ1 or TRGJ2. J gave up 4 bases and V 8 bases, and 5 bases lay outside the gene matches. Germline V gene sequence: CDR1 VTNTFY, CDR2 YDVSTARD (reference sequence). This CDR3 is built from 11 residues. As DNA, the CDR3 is TGTGCCACCTTCCTCTATTATAAGAAACTCTTT. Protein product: CATFLYYKKLF.

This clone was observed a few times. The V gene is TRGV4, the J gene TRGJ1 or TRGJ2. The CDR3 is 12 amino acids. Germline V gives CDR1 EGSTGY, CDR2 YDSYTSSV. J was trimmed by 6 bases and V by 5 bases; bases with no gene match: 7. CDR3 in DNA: TGTGCCACCTGGGTTGCTAGTTATAAGAAACTCTTT. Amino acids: CATWVASYKKLF.

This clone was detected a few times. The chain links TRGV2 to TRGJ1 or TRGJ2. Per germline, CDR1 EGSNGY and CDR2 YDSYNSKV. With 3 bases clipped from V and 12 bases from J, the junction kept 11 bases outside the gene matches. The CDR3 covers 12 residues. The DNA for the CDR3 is TGTGCCACCTGGGACAGCCTCGCTGGGAAACTCTTT. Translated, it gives CATWDSLAGKLF.